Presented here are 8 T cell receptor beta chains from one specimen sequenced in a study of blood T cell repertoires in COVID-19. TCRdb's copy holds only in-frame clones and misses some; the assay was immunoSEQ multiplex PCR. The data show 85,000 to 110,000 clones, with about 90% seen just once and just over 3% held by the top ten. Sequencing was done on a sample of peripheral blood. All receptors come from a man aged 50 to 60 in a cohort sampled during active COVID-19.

In DNA, the CDR3 is TGTGCCAGCAGCCCGAGGGACAGCTTAACGAACACTGAAGCTTTCTTT. The encoded protein is CASSPRDSLTNTEAFF. This chain links TRBV7-8 with TRBJ1-1, with 7 bases fitting TRBD1. The CDR3 is 16 residues long. CDR1 is SGHVS and CDR2 is FQNEAQ in the germline V gene. V lost 5 bases and J lost 1; bases outside the gene matches: 10.

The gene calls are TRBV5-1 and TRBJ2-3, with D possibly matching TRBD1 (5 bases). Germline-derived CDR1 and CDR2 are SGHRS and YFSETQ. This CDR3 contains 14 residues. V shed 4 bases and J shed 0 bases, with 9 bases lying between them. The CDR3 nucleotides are TGCGCCAGCAGCAGGGGCTCTAGCACAGATACGCAGTATTTT. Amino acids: CASSRGSSTDTQYF.

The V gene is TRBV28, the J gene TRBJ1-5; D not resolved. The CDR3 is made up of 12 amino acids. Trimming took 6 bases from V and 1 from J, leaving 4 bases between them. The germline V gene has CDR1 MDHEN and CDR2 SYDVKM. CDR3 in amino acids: CASSVSNQPQHF. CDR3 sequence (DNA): TGTGCCAGCAGCGTAAGCAATCAGCCCCAGCATTTT. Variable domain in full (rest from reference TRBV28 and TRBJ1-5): DVKVTQSSRYLVKRTGEKVFLECVQDMDHENMFWYRQDPGLGLRLIYFSYDVKMKEKGDIPEGYSVSREKKERFSLILESASTNQTSMYLCASSVSNQPQHFGDGTRLSIL.

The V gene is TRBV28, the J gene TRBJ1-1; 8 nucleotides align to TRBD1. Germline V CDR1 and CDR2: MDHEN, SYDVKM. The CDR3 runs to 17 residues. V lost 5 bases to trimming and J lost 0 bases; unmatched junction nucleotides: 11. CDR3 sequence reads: CASSDLTGAGMNTEAFF. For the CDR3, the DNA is TGTGCCAGCAGTGACCTGACAGGGGCGGGAATGAACACTGAAGCTTTCTTT.

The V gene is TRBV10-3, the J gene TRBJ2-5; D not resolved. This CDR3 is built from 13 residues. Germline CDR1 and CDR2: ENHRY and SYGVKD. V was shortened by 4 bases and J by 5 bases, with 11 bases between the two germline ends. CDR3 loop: CAISAGVGETQYF. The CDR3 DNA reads TGTGCCATCAGTGCTGGAGTCGGGGAGACCCAGTACTTC.

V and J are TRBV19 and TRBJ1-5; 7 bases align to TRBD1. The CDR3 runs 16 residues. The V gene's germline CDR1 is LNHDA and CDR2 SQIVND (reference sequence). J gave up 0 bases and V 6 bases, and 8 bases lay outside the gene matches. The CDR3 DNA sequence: TGTGCCAGTAGCCCAGACAGGGTCTATAGCAATCAGCCCCAGCATTTT. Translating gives CASSPDRVYSNQPQHF.

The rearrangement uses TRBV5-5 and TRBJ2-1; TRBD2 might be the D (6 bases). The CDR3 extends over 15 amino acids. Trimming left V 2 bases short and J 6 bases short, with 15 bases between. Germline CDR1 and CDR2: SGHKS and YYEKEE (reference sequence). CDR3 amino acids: CASSFPARDSNEQFF. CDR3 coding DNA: TGTGCCAGCAGCTTCCCTGCCCGGGACTCCAATGAGCAGTTCTTC.

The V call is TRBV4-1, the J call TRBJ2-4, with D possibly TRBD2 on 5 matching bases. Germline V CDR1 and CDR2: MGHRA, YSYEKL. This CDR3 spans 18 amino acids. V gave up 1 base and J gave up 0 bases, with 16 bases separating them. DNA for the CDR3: TGCGCCAGCAGCCAAGGAAGGGCGCGGGTCCTAGCCAAAAACATTCAGTACTTC. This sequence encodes CASSQGRARVLAKNIQYF.